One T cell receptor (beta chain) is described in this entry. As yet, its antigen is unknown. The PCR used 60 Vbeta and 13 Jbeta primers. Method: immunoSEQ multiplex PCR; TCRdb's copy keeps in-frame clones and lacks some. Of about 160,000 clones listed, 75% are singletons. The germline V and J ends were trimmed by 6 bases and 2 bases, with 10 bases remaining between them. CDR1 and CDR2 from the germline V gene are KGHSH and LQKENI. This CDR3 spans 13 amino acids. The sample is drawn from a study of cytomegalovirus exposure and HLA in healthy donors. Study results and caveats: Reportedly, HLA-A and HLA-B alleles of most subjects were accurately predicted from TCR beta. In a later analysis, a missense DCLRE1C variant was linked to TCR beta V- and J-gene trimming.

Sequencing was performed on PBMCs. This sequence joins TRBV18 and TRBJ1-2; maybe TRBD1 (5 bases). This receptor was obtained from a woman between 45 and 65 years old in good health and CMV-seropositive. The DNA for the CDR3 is TGTGCCAGCTCCCTCGACAGCAACTATGGCTACACCTTC. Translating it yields CASSLDSNYGYTF. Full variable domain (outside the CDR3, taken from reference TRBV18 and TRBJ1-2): NAGVMQNPRHLVRRRGQEARLRCSPMKGHSHVYWYRQLPEEGLKFMVYLQKENIIDESGMPKERFSAEFPKEGPSILRIQQVVRGDSAAYFCASSLDSNYGYTFGSGTRLTVV.